These 23 T cell receptor beta chains originate from one sample sequenced in a study of T cells in Graves' hyperthyroidism and ophthalmopathy. Amplification of TCR beta CDR3 regions used RNA as the template. Primed by the HTBI set, a first-round RT-PCR was run on the TCR CDR3. MiXCR, applied by TCRdb to the multiplex PCR reads, yields one record per CDR3 protein. The sample consists of about 610,000 distinct CDR3 sequences, approximately 15% of them appearing once. Sequenced: blood. The receptors here all came from a woman aged 40 to 50 with Graves' ophthalmopathy.

This clonotype occurred once. V gene TRBV6-2 or TRBV6-3 combines with J gene TRBJ2-2; D perhaps matches TRBD2 (6 bases). V was trimmed by 0 bases and J by 4 bases, leaving 12 bases between them. Germline CDR1 reads MNHEY; CDR2 reads SVGEGT. This CDR3 is built from 16 residues. Here the CDR3 DNA reads TGTGCCAGCAGTTACTCCACAGTGCGGGGCACCGGGGAGCTGTTTTTT. Translating it yields CASSYSTVRGTGELFF.

This clonotype was counted between two and nine times. The chain uses TRBV15 and TRBJ2-2; 9 bases match TRBD2. Trimming cost V 1 base and J 7 bases; bases outside gene matches: 7. The germline V gene encodes CDR1 LNHNV and CDR2 YYDKDF (reference sequence). The CDR3 runs to 16 residues. The DNA for the CDR3 is TGTGCCACCAGCAGAGTGGTAGCGGGGGCCCTCGGGGAGCTGTTTTTT. Protein product: CATSRVVAGALGELFF.

The chain combines TRBV6-4 with TRBJ1-2; possible D gene TRBD1, 6 bases. There are 15 residues in the CDR3. Per germline, CDR1 MRHNA and CDR2 SNTAGT. Deletions cut 6 bases from V and 2 bases from J, with 16 bases between. CDR3 amino acids: CASSPTLTGNYGYTF. DNA for the CDR3: TGTGCCAGCAGCCCGACCTTGACAGGAAACTATGGCTACACCTTC.

The table lists this clonotype with many counts. The chain combines TRBV28 with TRBJ2-7; D is ambiguous. Germline V gene data show CDR1 as MDHEN and CDR2 as SYDVKM. Trimming cost V 5 bases and J 3 bases, with 14 bases left between them. The CDR3 sequence is 14 residues long. The CDR3 nucleotides read TGTGCCAGCAGTCCCGACACGGTTAGCTACGAGCAGTACTTC. It is translated as CASSPDTVSYEQYF.

V usage is TRBV12-3 or TRBV12-4 and J usage is TRBJ2-7, with unresolved D. This CDR3 region has 16 residues. Trimming left V 5 bases short and J 0 bases short, with 17 bases between. DNA for the CDR3: TGTGCCAGCAGTACCCCGGGTAGCCAAAGCTCCTACGAGCAGTACTTC. Translation gives CASSTPGSQSSYEQYF.

This rearrangement joins TRBV7-2 to TRBJ2-5, with D perhaps matching TRBD1 or TRBD2 (5 bases each). The CDR3 extends over 13 amino acids. V lost 4 bases, J lost 5 bases, and 11 bases lay in between. Germline V CDR1 and CDR2: SGHTA, FQGNSA. DNA for the CDR3: TGTGCCAGCAGCTCCGAGGGGTGGGAGACCCAGTACTTC. Encoded protein: CASSSEGWETQYF. Combining the CDR3 with reference TRBV7-2 and TRBJ2-5 gives the whole variable domain GAGVSQSPSNKVTEKGKDVELRCDPISGHTALYWYRQSLGQGLEFLIYFQGNSAPDKSGLPSDRFSAERTGGSVSTLTIQRTQQEDSAVYLCASSSEGWETQYFGPGTRLLVL.

J is TRBJ2-7 and V is TRBV19, with D possibly matching TRBD1 (6 bases). This CDR3 region has 15 residues. Germline V lookup: CDR1 LNHDA, CDR2 SQIVND (reference sequence). The ends were cut back, 1 base at V and 3 bases at J, with 13 bases in the middle. As DNA, the CDR3 is TGTGCCAGTAGTATAGGAGCAGGGGTCGTCTACGAGCAGTACTTC. Protein sequence: CASSIGAGVVYEQYF.

This clonotype has at least ten counts. The rearrangement links TRBV6-5 to TRBJ1-5; D is perhaps TRBD1 (6 bases). The germline gives CDR1 MNHEY, CDR2 SVGAGI. V dropped 0 bases and J dropped 2 bases, with 11 bases sitting between them. The CDR3 spans 16 residues. This chain's CDR3 is CASSYSRGNGNQPQHF. The CDR3 DNA reads TGTGCCAGCAGTTACTCCAGGGGTAATGGCAATCAGCCCCAGCATTTT.

There are many counts of this clonotype. The chain recombines TRBV2 with TRBJ2-5; D is unresolved. V lost 8 bases, J lost 10 bases, and 17 bases lay in between. Germline V gene sequence: CDR1 SNHLY, CDR2 FYNNEI. The CDR3 sequence is 12 residues long. The CDR3: CASSDPLRGQYF. CDR3 DNA: TGTGCCAGCTCAGACCCCCTTCGCGGCCAGTACTTC.

In its sample, this clonotype was seen once. The chain couples TRBV11-1 to TRBJ1-1; 7 nucleotides line up with TRBD1. Per germline, CDR1 SGHAT and CDR2 FQDESV (reference sequence). V gave up 1 base and J gave up 6 bases; unmatched junction bases: 8. This CDR3 is 15 amino acids long. CDR3 sequence (DNA): TGTGCCAGCAGCTTAGAAAGGGGGCTTGGGCCTGAAGCTTTCTTT. The encoded protein is CASSLERGLGPEAFF. The variable domain in full, completed from reference TRBV11-1 and TRBJ1-1, reads EAEVAQSPRYKITEKSQAVAFWCDPISGHATLYWYRQILGQGPELLVQFQDESVVDDSQLPKDRFSAERLKGVDSTLKIQPAELGDSAMYLCASSLERGLGPEAFFGQGTRLTVV.

This clonotype was observed many times. This sequence joins TRBV6-2 or TRBV6-3 and TRBJ2-2, with 7 bases matching TRBD2. This CDR3 region has 16 residues. Germline V gene lookup returns CDR1 MNHEY and CDR2 SVGEGT. V was pared by 7 bases and J by 7 bases, with 15 bases of the junction left unmatched. The CDR3 nucleotides read TGTGCCAGCACCCCAGGGAGGGTCAGAGGTATCGGGGAGCTGTTTTTT. This codes for CASTPGRVRGIGELFF.

This clonotype was seen at least ten times. The genes are TRBV28 and TRBJ1-5; TRBD1 is a possible D gene (6 bases). V was clipped by 4 bases and J by 5 bases, with 12 bases between them. The CDR3 runs 14 residues. Germline V lookup: CDR1 MDHEN, CDR2 SYDVKM. CDR3 DNA sequence: TGTGCCAGCAGTTCCTACAGGGTTGATCAGCCCCAGCATTTT. Translation: CASSSYRVDQPQHF.

This clonotype was counted ten times or more. The rearrangement uses TRBV20-1 and TRBJ2-2; D possibly corresponds to TRBD2 (5 bases). Germline values: CDR1 DFQATT, CDR2 SNEGSKA (reference sequence). Trimming removed 4 bases from V and 1 base from J, with 13 bases in between. The CDR3 extends over 15 amino acids. The CDR3: CSATMSGGNTGELFF. CDR3 nucleotides: TGCAGTGCTACTATGTCAGGAGGGAACACCGGGGAGCTGTTTTTT.

This clonotype was observed many times. The V gene is TRBV12-3 or TRBV12-4, the J gene TRBJ2-7, with 7 bases identical to TRBD2. This CDR3 is 15 amino acids long. Trimming cost V 6 bases and J 7 bases; bases outside gene matches: 15. DNA for the CDR3: TGTGCCAGCAGCGTGGTGGCTAGCGGTTCGGGGGAGCAGTACTTC. Translated, it gives CASSVVASGSGEQYF.

This clonotype was seen many times. The chain joins TRBV20-1 to TRBJ2-6; D is unclear. Trimming took off 0 bases at V and 0 bases at J, with 9 bases between the two ends. CDR3 length: 16 amino acids. Germline lookup yields CDR1 DFQATT and CDR2 SNEGSKA (reference sequence). CDR3 loop: CSAREQHISGANVLTF. The CDR3 DNA reads TGCAGTGCTAGAGAACAGCACATCTCTGGGGCCAACGTCCTGACTTTC.

Ten or more counts support this clonotype. The V gene is TRBV2, the J gene TRBJ2-7, with 7 bases fitting TRBD1. The CDR3 is made up of 15 amino acids. V lost 7 bases, J lost 3 bases, and 12 bases stayed unmatched. CDR1 is SNHLY and CDR2 is FYNNEI in the germline V gene. For the CDR3, the DNA is TGTGCCAGCAATTACGATGGGGGACAGTACTACGAGCAGTACTTC. Protein product: CASNYDGGQYYEQYF.

The rearrangement uses TRBV2 and TRBJ2-5; TRBD2 agrees at 9 bases. The CDR3 totals 18 residues. V gave up 0 bases and J gave up 4 bases; unmatched junction bases: 12. Germline CDR1 and CDR2: SNHLY and FYNNEI. CDR3 sequence reads: CASSEAPPIGGRGETQYF. CDR3 coding DNA: TGTGCCAGCAGTGAAGCCCCCCCCATTGGCGGGAGGGGAGAGACCCAGTACTTC.

This clonotype showed up many times. This rearrangement joins TRBV6-1 to TRBJ2-5; D call uncertain. Germline V gene data show CDR1 as MNHNS and CDR2 as SASEGT. Trimming pared 6 bases from V and 1 base from J, leaving 6 bases between. CDR3 length: 12 residues. The CDR3 protein is CASRSGQETQYF. The DNA of the CDR3 is TGTGCCAGCAGATCAGGCCAAGAGACCCAGTACTTC.

This clonotype was observed a few times. J is TRBJ1-1 and V is TRBV20-1; TRBD1 matches 7 bases. Germline loops: CDR1 DFQATT, CDR2 SNEGSKA (reference sequence). The CDR3 length is 14 residues. The V gene end was trimmed by 3 bases and the J gene end by 1 base; junction bases not matched to a gene: 5. The CDR3 DNA sequence: TGCAGTGCTAGTAATTACAGGGGGAACACTGAAGCTTTCTTT. This gives the protein CSASNYRGNTEAFF.

This clonotype was counted ten times or more. This chain links TRBV28 with TRBJ1-1; D possibly corresponds to TRBD1 (6 bases). Trimming shortened V by 11 bases and J by 5 bases, and 18 bases separated the two germline ends. Germline values: CDR1 MDHEN, CDR2 SYDVKM. This CDR3 comprises 13 residues. CDR3 DNA sequence: TGTGCCGTCAGGGGCCTAGAAGGGACTGAAGCTTTCTTT. Its translation is CAVRGLEGTEAFF.

Of note for this clonotype: A much larger clone differs by one base, so this may be a read error. The rearrangement joins TRBV7-2 to TRBJ1-1; 7 bases match TRBD1. The CDR3 spans 15 residues. Germline values: CDR1 SGHTA, CDR2 FQGNSA. CDR3 sequence: CASSPGGGLNTEASF. The CDR3 coding sequence is TGTGCCAGCAGCCCAGGGGGGGGATTGAACACTGAAGCTTCCTTT.

Worth noting for this clonotype: A read error is likely, as this CDR3 ends without the conserved phenylalanine or tryptophan. The chain's CDR3 is CASSQGAAYGYTL. DNA of the CDR3: TGCGCCAGCAGCCAAGGGGCAGCCTATGGCTACACCCTC. The genes are TRBV4-1 and TRBJ1-2, with D hard to call. The CDR3 contains 13 residues. In germline, CDR1 is MGHRA, CDR2 YSYEKL. Trimming shortened V by 1 base and J by 4 bases, and 7 bases separated the two germline ends.

Only one count was recorded for this clonotype. The rearrangement uses TRBV7-9 and TRBJ1-1, with D perhaps matching TRBD1 (5 bases). The CDR3 has 15 residues. Germline CDR1 SEHNR, CDR2 FQNEAQ (reference sequence). Trimming cost V 5 bases and J 4 bases, with 17 bases left between them. The CDR3 sequence is CASSDPVGGSTEAFF. The CDR3 DNA sequence: TGTGCCAGCAGCGATCCGGTGGGGGGTTCCACTGAAGCTTTCTTT.